This paragraph covers one TCR beta chain sequence. This CDR3 spans 14 amino acids. Germline CDR1 SEHNR, CDR2 FQNEAQ (reference sequence). The germline V and J ends were trimmed by 1 base and 1 base, with 7 bases remaining between them. This record comes from a study of T cell changes during pregnancy in multiple sclerosis. The repertoire was sequenced with immunoSEQ multiplex PCR; TCRdb's copy has only in-frame clones and lacks some. The repertoire holds 14,000 to 15,000 clones, with 65% to 90% as singletons. This receptor was identified in a female donor with multiple sclerosis, enrolled in a pregnancy study. V usage is TRBV7-9 and J usage is TRBJ2-5, with D possibly matching TRBD1 (6 bases). This sample comprised CD8+ T cells from peripheral blood mononuclear cells, obtained in the first trimester of pregnancy. CDR3: CASSLGQAQETQYF. The CDR3 DNA reads as TGTGCCAGCAGCTTAGGACAGGCCCAAGAGACCCAGTACTTC.